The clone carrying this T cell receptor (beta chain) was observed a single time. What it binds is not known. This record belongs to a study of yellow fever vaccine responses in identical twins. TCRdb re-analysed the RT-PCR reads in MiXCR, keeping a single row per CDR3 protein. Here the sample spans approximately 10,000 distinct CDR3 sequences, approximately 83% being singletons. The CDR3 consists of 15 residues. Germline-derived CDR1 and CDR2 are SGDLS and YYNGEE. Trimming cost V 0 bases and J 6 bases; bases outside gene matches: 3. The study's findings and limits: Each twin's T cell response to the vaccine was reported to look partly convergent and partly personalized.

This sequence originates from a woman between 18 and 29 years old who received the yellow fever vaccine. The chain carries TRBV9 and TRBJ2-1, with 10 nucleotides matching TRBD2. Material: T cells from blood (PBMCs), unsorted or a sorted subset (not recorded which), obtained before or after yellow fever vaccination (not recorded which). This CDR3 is CASSVVTSGANEQFF. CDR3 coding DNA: TGTGCCAGCAGCGTAGTCACTAGCGGGGCCAATGAGCAGTTCTTC.